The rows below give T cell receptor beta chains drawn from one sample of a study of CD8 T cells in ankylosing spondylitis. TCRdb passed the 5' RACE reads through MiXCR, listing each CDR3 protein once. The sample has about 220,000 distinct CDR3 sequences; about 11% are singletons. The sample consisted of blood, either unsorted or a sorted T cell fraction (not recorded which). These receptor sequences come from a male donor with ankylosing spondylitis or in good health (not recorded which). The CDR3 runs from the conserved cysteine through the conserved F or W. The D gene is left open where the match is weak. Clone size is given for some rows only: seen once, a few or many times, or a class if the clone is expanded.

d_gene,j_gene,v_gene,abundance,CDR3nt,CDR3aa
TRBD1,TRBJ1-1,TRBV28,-,TGTGCCAGCAGGGGACCGGGACAGGGGCTACCCAACACTGAAGCTTTCTTT,CASRGPGQGLPNTEAFF
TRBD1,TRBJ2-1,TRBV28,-,TGTGCCAGCAGTCCAACGGGACAGCCCTACAATGAGCAGTTCTTC,CASSPTGQPYNEQFF
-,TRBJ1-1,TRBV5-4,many,TGTGCCAGCAGCTTAGGAGGCAGGGGAGGCGGCACTGAAGCTTTCTTT,CASSLGGRGGGTEAFF
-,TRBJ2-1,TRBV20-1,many,TGCAGTGCTAGAGATGGTCGGGACCAGGGTTACAATGAGCAGTTCTTC,CSARDGRDQGYNEQFF
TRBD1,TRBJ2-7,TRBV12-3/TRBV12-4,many,TGTGCCAGCAGTTTTCGCCAGGGGGTTTCCTACGAGCAGTACTTC,CASSFRQGVSYEQYF
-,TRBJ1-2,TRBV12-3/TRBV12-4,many,TGTGCCAGCATCTCGGGTGATGGCTACACCTTC,CASISGDGYTF
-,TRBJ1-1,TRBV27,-,TGTGCCAGCAGTTTAGACAGGACCACTGAAGCTTTCTTT,CASSLDRTTEAFF
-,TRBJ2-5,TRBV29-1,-,TGCAGCGTCGACAGTTTGGGGGAGACCCAGTACTTC,CSVDSLGETQYF
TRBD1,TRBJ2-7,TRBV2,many,TGTGCCAGCAGTACCGGGACAGGAAGTTCCGAGCAGTACTTC,CASSTGTGSSEQYF
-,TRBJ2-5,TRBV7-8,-,TGTGCCAGCAGCCCAGGAACGAATAGCCTCGGGTGGGGCCAAGAGACCCAGTACTTC,CASSPGTNSLGWGQETQYF
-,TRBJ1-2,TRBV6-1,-,TGTGCCAGCCAAACATCCCCCCGGGTTTTGGATGGCTACACCTTC,CASQTSPRVLDGYTF
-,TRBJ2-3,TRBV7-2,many,TGCGCCAGCAGCTTAGGCACAGATACGCAGTATTTT,CASSLGTDTQYF
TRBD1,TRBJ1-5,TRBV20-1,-,TGCAGTGCTAATGTACAGGGGGCCCATCAGCCCCAGCATTTT,CSANVQGAHQPQHF
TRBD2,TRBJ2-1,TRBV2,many,TGTGCCAGCAATATAGCGGGGGGGCTCGATGAGCAGTTCTTC,CASNIAGGLDEQFF
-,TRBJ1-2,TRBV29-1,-,TGCAGCGTTGAAGTGAAGGGAGTCCTTTGGGGCTATGGCTACACCTTC,CSVEVKGVLWGYGYTF
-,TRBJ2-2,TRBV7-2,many,TGTGCCAGCAGCAGGGCCGGGACTAACACCGGGGAGCTGTTTTTT,CASSRAGTNTGELFF
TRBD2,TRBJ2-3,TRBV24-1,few,TGTGCCACCAGTGATTTGTCTTCCCGGGGGGGCGCGCCAGATACGCAGTATTTT,CATSDLSSRGGAPDTQYF
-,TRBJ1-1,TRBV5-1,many,TGCGCCAGCAGCTTGGGAGGCGAGGGTATGGCTTTCTTT,CASSLGGEGMAFF
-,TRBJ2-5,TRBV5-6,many,TGTGCCAGCAGCTTATTAAGAGGAGAGACCCAGTACTTC,CASSLLRGETQYF
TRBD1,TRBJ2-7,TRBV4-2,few,TGTGCCAGCAGCTACGGGGACAGGGCTTACGAGCAGTACTTC,CASSYGDRAYEQYF
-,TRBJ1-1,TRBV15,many,TGTGCCACCAGCAGAGATAGGCGGGCTGAAGCTTTCTTT,CATSRDRRAEAFF
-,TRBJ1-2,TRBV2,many,TGTGCCTGGGGTCTGGGGAACTATGGCTACACCTTC,CAWGLGNYGYTF
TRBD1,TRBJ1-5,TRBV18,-,TGTGCCAGCTCACCAATTTCGACAGGGAATCAGCCCCAGCATTTT,CASSPISTGNQPQHF
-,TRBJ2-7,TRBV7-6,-,TGTGCCAGCAGCTTTAGCCGGGACATTTCCTACGAGCAGTACTTC,CASSFSRDISYEQYF
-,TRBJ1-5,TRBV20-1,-,TGCAGTGCTAGAGATCCCTTTTCGAGGGGAGGCCAGCCCCAGCATTTT,CSARDPFSRGGQPQHF
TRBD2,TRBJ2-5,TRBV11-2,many,TGTGCCAGCAGTGGCTGGGGGGGGGGAACTTTCTTGGAGACCCAGTACTTC,CASSGWGGGTFLETQYF
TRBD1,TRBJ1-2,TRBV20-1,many,TGCAGATCCGGGACAGGGGATGGCTACACCTTC,CRSGTGDGYTF
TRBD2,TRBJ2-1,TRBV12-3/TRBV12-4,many,TGTGCCAGCAGTAATCAGGCGGGGGGGCGCGATGAGCAGTTCTTC,CASSNQAGGRDEQFF
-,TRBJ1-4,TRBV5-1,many,TGCGCCAGCAGCTTGGCGGGATTTGAAAAACTGTTTTTT,CASSLAGFEKLFF
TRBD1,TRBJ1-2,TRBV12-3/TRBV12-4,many,TGTGCCAGCAGTCAGGACAGGGGTTTTATTGGCTACACCTTC,CASSQDRGFIGYTF
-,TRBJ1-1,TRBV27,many,TGTGCCAGCGGGAGACAGGCGATGAACACTGAAGCTTTCTTT,CASGRQAMNTEAFF
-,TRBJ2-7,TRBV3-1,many,TGTGCCAGCAGCCTCCGCGGGACGGCGGAGCAGTACTTC,CASSLRGTAEQYF
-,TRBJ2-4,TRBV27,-,TGTGCCAGCAGTTTAAACGTGGGGCTGTGGACCAAAAACATTCAGTACTTC,CASSLNVGLWTKNIQYF
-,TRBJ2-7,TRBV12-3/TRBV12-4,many,TGTGCCAGCAGCCGACAGCCGCTTCTCTCCGAGCAGTACTTC,CASSRQPLLSEQYF
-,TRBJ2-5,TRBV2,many,TGTGCCAGGGGGCCCGGGGCAGTGGAGACCCAGTACTTC,CARGPGAVETQYF
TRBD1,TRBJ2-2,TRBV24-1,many,TGTGCCACCAGTGTAGATACAGGGGGTAGCACCGGGGAGCTGTTTTTT,CATSVDTGGSTGELFF
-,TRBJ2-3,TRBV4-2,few,TGTGCCAGCAGCCCAGTAGCGGAGGAGCGCACAGATACGCAGTATTTT,CASSPVAEERTDTQYF
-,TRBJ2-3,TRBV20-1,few,TGCAGTGCTGAGACTCCGGACGACACAGATACGCAGTATTTT,CSAETPDDTDTQYF
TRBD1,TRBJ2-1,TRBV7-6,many,TGTGCCAGCAGCCCCCGGCCTCATACGGACAGGGGGGCCTACAATGAGCAGTTCTTC,CASSPRPHTDRGAYNEQFF
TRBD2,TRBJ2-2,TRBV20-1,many,TGCAGTGCCCAGAGGCCTAGCGGTGGCGCCGGGGAGCTGTTTTTT,CSAQRPSGGAGELFF
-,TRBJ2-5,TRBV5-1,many,TGCGCCATACGGGGAGGAGAGACCCAGTACTTC,CAIRGGETQYF
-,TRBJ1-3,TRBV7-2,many,TGTGCCAGCAGCTTAGCCCACGGTGGAGGGACCGGTGGAAACACCATATATTTT,CASSLAHGGGTGGNTIYF
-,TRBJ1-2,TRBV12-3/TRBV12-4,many,TGTGCCAGCGGTGCGGGGGCGCGGGGCTACACCTTC,CASGAGARGYTF
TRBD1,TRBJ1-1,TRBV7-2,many,TGTGCCAGCAGCTTAGTTTCAGGGGGGAACACTGAAGCTTTCTTT,CASSLVSGGNTEAFF
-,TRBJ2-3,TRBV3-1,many,TGTGCCAGCAGCGACCTTAGCCTCGGCACAGATACGCAGTATTTT,CASSDLSLGTDTQYF
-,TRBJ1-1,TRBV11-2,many,TGTGCCAGCAGCTTAGGGCAGGCCGCTGAAGCTTTCTTT,CASSLGQAAEAFF
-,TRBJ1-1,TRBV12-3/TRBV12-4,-,TGTGCCAGCAGCCCGGGAGGGGAGAAGACTGAAGCTTTCTTT,CASSPGGEKTEAFF
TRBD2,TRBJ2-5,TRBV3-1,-,TGTGCCATCAGCCTTTTAATAGCGGGGGGGCCGGAGACCCAGTACTTC,CAISLLIAGGPETQYF
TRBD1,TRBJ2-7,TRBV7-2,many,TGTGCCAGCAGCCGACAGGGGGCCTACGAGCAGTACTTC,CASSRQGAYEQYF
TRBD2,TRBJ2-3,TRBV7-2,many,TGTGCCAGCAGCTTTCCTAGCGGGGGGGATAGGTATTTT,CASSFPSGGDRYF
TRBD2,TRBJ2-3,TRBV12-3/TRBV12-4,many,TGTGCCAGCAGTAGTGGGACTAGCGGGGGCACAGATACGCAGTATTTT,CASSSGTSGGTDTQYF
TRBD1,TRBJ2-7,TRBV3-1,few,TGTGCCAGCAGCCAAGGGGACAGGGGGCATCACGAGCAGTACTTC,CASSQGDRGHHEQYF
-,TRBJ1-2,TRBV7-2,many,TGTGCCAGCAGCTTGGGGAACTATGGCTACACCTTC,CASSLGNYGYTF
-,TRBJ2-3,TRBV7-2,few,TGTGCCAGCAGCCCGGTACACGGGGACACAGATACGCAGTATTTT,CASSPVHGDTDTQYF
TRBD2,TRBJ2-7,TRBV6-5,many,TGTGCCAGCAGTTACTCGGGACTAGCGGGGGTCTACGAGCAGTACTTC,CASSYSGLAGVYEQYF
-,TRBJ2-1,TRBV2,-,TGTGCCAGCAGTGTAGGGGAAGTACACAATGAGCAGTTCTTC,CASSVGEVHNEQFF
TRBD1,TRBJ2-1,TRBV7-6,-,TGTGCCAGCAGCTCGACAGGGTACGAGCAGTTCTTC,CASSSTGYEQFF
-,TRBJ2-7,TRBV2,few,TGTGCCAGCAGTACCGGGGGGCTCTACTACGAGCAGTACTTC,CASSTGGLYYEQYF
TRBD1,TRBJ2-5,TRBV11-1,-,TGTGCCAGCAGGCGGACAGGGCGAGAGACCCAGTACTTC,CASRRTGRETQYF